Listed below are T cell receptor beta chains from one sample, sequenced in a study of CD8 T cells in Susac syndrome. TCRdb itself ran the immunoSEQ multiplex PCR reads through MiXCR, one entry per CDR3 protein. The sample lists 210,000 or so distinct CDR3 sequences, about 90% occurring once. Sequenced material: CD8+ T cells from PBMCs. These receptor sequences come from a human donor with multiple sclerosis. CDR3s include the opening cysteine and the closing phenylalanine or tryptophan. The D gene is left open where the match is weak. The size field is filled for only some rows; it gives once, few, many or a size class.

clone size	D gene	V gene	J gene	CDR3 protein	CDR3 DNA
NA	NA	TRBV4-1	TRBJ1-2	CASSPSQGTNYGYTF	TGCGCCAGCAGCCCGAGTCAGGGAACTAACTATGGCTACACCTTC
NA	NA	TRBV5-4	TRBJ2-3	CASSLARGSGTDTQYF	TGTGCCAGCAGCTTGGCCAGGGGCAGTGGGACAGATACGCAGTATTTT
NA	TRBD1	TRBV10-2	TRBJ1-2	CASSEYDRANYGYTF	TGCGCCAGCAGTGAGTACGACAGGGCTAACTATGGCTACACCTTC
NA	NA	TRBV30	TRBJ2-3	CAWSSVRLSTDTQYF	TGTGCCTGGAGCTCGGTCAGACTTAGCACAGATACGCAGTATTTT
NA	NA	TRBV7-6	TRBJ2-1	CAVRAGRGPKNEQFF	TGTGCCGTACGCGCCGGGAGGGGGCCGAAGAATGAGCAGTTCTTC
NA	NA	TRBV13	TRBJ2-7	CASSLGGGQVSYEQYF	TGTGCCAGCAGCTTAGGCGGAGGGCAGGTCTCCTACGAGCAGTACTTC
once	NA	TRBV6-5	TRBJ2-2	CASSYSRGNTGELFF	TGTGCCAGCAGTTACTCTCGAGGGAACACCGGGGAGCTGTTTTTT
few	NA	TRBV25-1	TRBJ1-1	CASSEWGRVNTEAFF	TGTGCCAGCAGTGAGTGGGGGAGGGTAAACACTGAAGCTTTCTTT
NA	TRBD2	TRBV4-1	TRBJ2-7	CASSQFRTSGLYEQYF	TGCGCCAGCAGCCAATTTCGGACTAGCGGGCTCTACGAGCAGTACTTC
NA	TRBD1	TRBV11-1	TRBJ2-7	CASSATGDYEQYF	TGTGCCAGCAGCGCCACAGGGGACTACGAGCAGTACTTC
NA	NA	TRBV20-1	TRBJ2-3	CSASDPQDTQYF	TGCAGTGCTTCCGACCCTCAGGATACGCAGTATTTT
NA	NA	TRBV5-4	TRBJ2-1	CASSLDPGYNEQFF	TGTGCCAGCAGCTTGGACCCGGGGTACAATGAGCAGTTCTTC